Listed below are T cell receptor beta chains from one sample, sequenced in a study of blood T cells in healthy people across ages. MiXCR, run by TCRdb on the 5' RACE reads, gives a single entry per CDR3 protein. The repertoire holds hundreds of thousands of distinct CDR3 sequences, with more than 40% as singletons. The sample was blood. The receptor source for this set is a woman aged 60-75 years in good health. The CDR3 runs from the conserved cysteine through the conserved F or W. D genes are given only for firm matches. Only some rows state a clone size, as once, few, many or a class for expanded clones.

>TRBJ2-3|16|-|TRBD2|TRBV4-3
TGCGCCAGCAGCCAAGATACGGGAGGGCTGACAGATACGCAGTATTTT
CASSQDTGGLTDTQYF
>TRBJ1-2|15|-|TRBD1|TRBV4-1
TGCGCCAGCAGCCAACGGGACAGGGCGCCGGGAGGCTACACCTTC
CASSQRDRAPGGYTF
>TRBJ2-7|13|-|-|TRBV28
TGTGCCAGCAGTCCCGGTGGTCTCTACGAGCAGTACTTC
CASSPGGLYEQYF
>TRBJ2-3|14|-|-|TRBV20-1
TGCAGTGCTCTCCGGGAGATCGGCACAGATACGCAGTATTTT
CSALREIGTDTQYF
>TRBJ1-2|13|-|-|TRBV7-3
TGTGCCAGCAGCTTAATGGGGGACTATGGCTACACCTTC
CASSLMGDYGYTF
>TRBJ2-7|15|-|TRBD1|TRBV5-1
TGCGCCAGCAGCGGGCGGACAGGGGGGTCCGGCGAGCAGTACTTC
CASSGRTGGSGEQYF
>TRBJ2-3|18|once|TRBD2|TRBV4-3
TGCGCCAGCAGCCAAGATCCCCCAGGCCGGGAGGCCACAGATACGCAGTATTTT
CASSQDPPGREATDTQYF
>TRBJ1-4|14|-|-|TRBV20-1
TGCAGTGCTAGAGTTATAGCAACTAATGAAAAACTGTTTTTT
CSARVIATNEKLFF
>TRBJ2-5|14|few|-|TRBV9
TGTGCCAGCAGCCACGGGACGGCCCAAGAGACCCAGTACTTC
CASSHGTAQETQYF
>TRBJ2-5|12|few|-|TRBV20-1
TGCAGTGCTCTCTGGGCCAAAGAGACCCAGTACTTC
CSALWAKETQYF
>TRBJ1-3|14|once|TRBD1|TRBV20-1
TGCAGTGCGCCGGGACAGCTCTCTGGAAACACCATATATTTT
CSAPGQLSGNTIYF
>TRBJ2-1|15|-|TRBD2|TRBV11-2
TGTGCCAGCGGCCAGACCGGGACTAGCGTGTATGAGCAGTTCTTC
CASGQTGTSVYEQFF
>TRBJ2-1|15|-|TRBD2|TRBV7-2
TGTGCCAGCAGCTTCTTGGGACTAGCGGGAAGTGAGCAGTTCTTC
CASSFLGLAGSEQFF
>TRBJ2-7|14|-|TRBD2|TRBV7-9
TGTGCCAGCAGCGCTAGCGGGAGTAATGTCGAGCAGTACTTC
CASSASGSNVEQYF
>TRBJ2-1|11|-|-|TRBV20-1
TGCAGTGCTGAGGCCTACAATGAGCAGTTCTTC
CSAEAYNEQFF
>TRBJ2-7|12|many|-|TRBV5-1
TGCGCCAGCAGCTTGTACGGCTACGAGCAGTACTTC
CASSLYGYEQYF
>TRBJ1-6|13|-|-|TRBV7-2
TGTGCCAGCAGCTTAACCCAAAATTCACCCCTCCACTTT
CASSLTQNSPLHF
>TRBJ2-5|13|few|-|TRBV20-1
TGCAGTGCCGAGCTGGGGGGCCAAGAGACCCAGTACTTC
CSAELGGQETQYF
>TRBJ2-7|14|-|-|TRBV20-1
TGCAGTGCTGAAAAAGGTGGGGGACATTACGAGCAGTACTTC
CSAEKGGGHYEQYF
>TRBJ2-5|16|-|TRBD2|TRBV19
TGTGCCAGTAGTGAGGGACTAGCGGGAGTCCAAGAGACCCAGTACTTC
CASSEGLAGVQETQYF
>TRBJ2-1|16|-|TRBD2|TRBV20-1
TGCAGTGCTTTTGGACTAGGCCCCTCATCCTACAATGAGCAGTTCTTC
CSAFGLGPSSYNEQFF
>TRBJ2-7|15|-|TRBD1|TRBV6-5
TGTGCCAGCAGTTACGGACAGGCTGATCTCTACGAGCAGTACTTC
CASSYGQADLYEQYF
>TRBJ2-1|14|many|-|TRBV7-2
TGTGCCAGCAGCTTTTACAGGGAGGTCAATGAGCAGTTCTTC
CASSFYREVNEQFF
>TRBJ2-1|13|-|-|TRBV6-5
TGTGCCAACGCAAGGGGTAGCTCCAATGAGCAGTTCTTC
CANARGSSNEQFF
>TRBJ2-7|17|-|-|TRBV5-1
TGCGCCAGCAGCTTTAGTTCTTCGGCCGGCTTCAGCTACGAGCAGTACTTC
CASSFSSSAGFSYEQYF
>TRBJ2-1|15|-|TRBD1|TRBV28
TGTGCCAGCAATCCTGGGACAGGCACCATCGGTGAGCAGTTCTTC
CASNPGTGTIGEQFF
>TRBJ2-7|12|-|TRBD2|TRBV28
TGTGCCAGTAGCGGGAGAAGATACGAGCAGTACTTC
CASSGRRYEQYF
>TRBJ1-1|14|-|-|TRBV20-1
TGCAGTGCTAGGATGAGGGGTGGGAACACTGAAGCTTTCTTT
CSARMRGGNTEAFF
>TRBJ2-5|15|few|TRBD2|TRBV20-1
TGCAGTGCTAGCGGATTAGCGGGAGAATGGGAGACCCAGTACTTC
CSASGLAGEWETQYF
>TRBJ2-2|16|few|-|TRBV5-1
TGCGCCAGCAGCCCGGGCGTGGCGGGGCTCACCGGGGAGCTGTTTTTT
CASSPGVAGLTGELFF
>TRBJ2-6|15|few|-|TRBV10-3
TGTGCCATCAGGCCAGGATTATCTGGGGCCAACGTCCTGACTTTC
CAIRPGLSGANVLTF
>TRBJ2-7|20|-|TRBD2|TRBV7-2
TGTGCCAGCAGCTTACAGGCCAGTCGACACCTACTAGCGGGATCTTACGAGCAGTACTTC
CASSLQASRHLLAGSYEQYF
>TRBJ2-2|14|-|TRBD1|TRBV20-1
TGCAGTGCTAGAGTAGGGGGCGGCACCGGGGAGCTGTTTTTT
CSARVGGGTGELFF
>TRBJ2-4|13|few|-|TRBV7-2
TGTGCCAGCAGCTTATCAAGGGGTGACATTCAGTACTTC
CASSLSRGDIQYF
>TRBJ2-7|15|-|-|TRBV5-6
TGTGCCAGCAGCCCAAGGGGACAAGCCTCCTACGAGCAGTACTTC
CASSPRGQASYEQYF
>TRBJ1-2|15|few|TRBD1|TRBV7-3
TGTGCCAGCAGCGCGTCCGGGACAGGGGCCGTTGGCTACACCTTC
CASSASGTGAVGYTF
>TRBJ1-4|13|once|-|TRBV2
TGTGCCAGCAGACTACAGGGAGGAGGAAAACTGTTTTTT
CASRLQGGGKLFF
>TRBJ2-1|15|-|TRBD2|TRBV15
TGTGCCACCAGCAGCCTAGCGGGAGCCTACAATGAGCAGTTCTTC
CATSSLAGAYNEQFF
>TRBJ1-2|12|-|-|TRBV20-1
TGCAGTGCTAGACAGTGCGTTTATGGCTACACCTTC
CSARQCVYGYTF
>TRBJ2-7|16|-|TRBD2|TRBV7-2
TGTGCCAGCAGCCTCCGACTAGCGGGAGAGGTCTACGAGCAGTACTTC
CASSLRLAGEVYEQYF
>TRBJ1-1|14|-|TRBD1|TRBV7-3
TGTGCCAGCAGCTTAACGGGGACAGACACTGAAGCTTTCTTT
CASSLTGTDTEAFF
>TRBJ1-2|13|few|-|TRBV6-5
TGTGCCAGCATGGACACAGCTAACTATGGCTACACCTTC
CASMDTANYGYTF